One sample yielded the 21 T cell receptor beta chains listed below, sequenced in a study of T cells in Graves' hyperthyroidism and ophthalmopathy. There were TCR beta CDR3 regions amplified from RNA transcripts. HTBI primers were used for first-round RT-PCR of the TCR CDR3. TCRdb ran MiXCR on the multiplex PCR reads and lists one entry per CDR3 protein. The table includes about 760,000 distinct CDR3 sequences, roughly a third detected once. Sequencing was carried out using blood. Receptors originate from a woman in her forties with Graves' hyperthyroidism.

The chain couples TRBV2 to TRBJ1-5, with 9 bases aligning to TRBD2. The J call may be wrong; the DNA end is better matched by TRBJ2-3. The CDR3 is 16 amino acids. Germline V gene lookup returns CDR1 SNHLY and CDR2 FYNNEI. CDR3 loop: CASSEARGGGADTQYF. In DNA form, the CDR3 reads TGTGCCAGCAGTGAAGCGCGGGGGGGGGGAGCAGATACGCAGTATTTT.

The genes are TRBV12-3 or TRBV12-4 and TRBJ1-2; the D gene is possibly TRBD1 (6 bases). CDR3 size: 18 residues. Trimming cost V 6 bases and J 5 bases, with 28 bases left between them. For the CDR3, the DNA is TGTGCCAGCAGAGCCAGAGGGGGGATAGAAGCGGGGAAGTATGGCTACACCTTC. Its translation is CASRARGGIEAGKYGYTF.

CDR3 loop: CASSLGYRNIMSTEAFF. The CDR3 DNA reads TGTGCCAGCAGCTTAGGTTACCGGAACATCATGAGCACTGAAGCTTTCTTT. V usage is TRBV7-8 and J usage is TRBJ1-1; no firm D call. The V end lost 1 base, the J end lost 4 bases, and 19 bases lay between the germline ends. Per the germline V gene, CDR1 is SGHVS and CDR2 is FQNEAQ. This CDR3 region has 17 residues.

Only one count was recorded for this clonotype. An end of the junction does not agree with germline; a read error may underlie this. The rearrangement uses TRBV10-3 and TRBJ1-1; possible D gene TRBD1, 5 bases. Germline CDR1 reads ENHRY; CDR2 reads SYGVKD. The CDR3 has 16 amino acids. CDR3 nucleotide sequence: TGTGCCAGCAGTTATTGGTCGGCAGGGAAGAACACTGAAGCTTTCTTT. It codes for CASSYWSAGKNTEAFF.

This clonotype was seen once. The genes are TRBV7-2 and TRBJ2-7, with D tentatively TRBD2 (6 bases). Trimming took 3 bases from V and 7 from J, leaving 16 bases between them. Germline values: CDR1 SGHTA, CDR2 FQGNSA. The CDR3 contains 14 residues. CDR3 nucleotide sequence: TGTGCCAGCAGCTTGGGTACTAGCAACAATGAGCAGTACTTC. Encoded protein: CASSLGTSNNEQYF.

The genes are TRBV3-1 and TRBJ2-7; D might be TRBD2 (7 bases). Trimming removed 4 bases from V and 3 bases from J, with 16 bases in between. CDR3 length: 15 amino acids. Germline values: CDR1 LGHDT, CDR2 YNNKEL (reference sequence). The CDR3: CASSPFGGQNYEQYF. Here the CDR3 DNA reads TGTGCCAGCAGCCCATTCGGGGGGCAGAACTACGAGCAGTACTTC.

This clonotype was counted at least ten times. The V call is TRBV29-1, the J call TRBJ1-1, with 10 bases matching TRBD1. The CDR3 totals 13 residues. Per the germline V gene, CDR1 is SQVTM and CDR2 is ANQGSEA. Trimming took 1 base from V and 4 from J; bases not matched to a gene: 0. This CDR3 is CSVEGTGGTEAFF. The CDR3 region has the DNA TGCAGCGTTGAAGGGACAGGGGGCACTGAAGCTTTCTTT.

The V call is TRBV12-3 or TRBV12-4, the J call TRBJ1-4; 7 positions agree with TRBD1. V gave up 3 bases and J gave up 3 bases; unmatched junction bases: 7. The CDR3 is 16 amino acids. The CDR3 DNA follows: TGTGCCAGCAGTTTGGGAGGGGGCCCAGCTAATGAAAAACTGTTTTTT. Protein product: CASSLGGGPANEKLFF.

V is TRBV6-5 and J is TRBJ1-5, with TRBD1 matching 8 bases. V was pared by 6 bases and J by 6 bases, with 10 bases of the junction left unmatched. The CDR3 covers 15 residues. Germline CDR1 reads MNHEY; CDR2 reads SVGAGI. CDR3 sequence (DNA): TGTGCCAGCAGACCTGGGTCCGGGACAGGTCAGCCCCAGCATTTT. Translation gives CASRPGSGTGQPQHF.

The CDR3 DNA sequence: TGTGCCAGCAGTTCCGACAGCTGGTCGGAAGCTTTCTTT. Its protein is CASSSDSWSEAFF. The V and J genes are TRBV6-5 and TRBJ1-1, with D maybe TRBD1 (5 bases). The CDR3 has 13 amino acids. V lost 4 bases to trimming and J lost 8 bases, with 14 bases between them. Looked up from germline, CDR1 is MNHEY and CDR2 is SVGAGI.

A remark on this clonotype: At one end the junction does not follow the germline gene, possibly because of a read error. The chain is built from TRBV7-2 and TRBJ1-1; D is unclear. Germline V gene sequence: CDR1 SGHTA, CDR2 FQGNSA. The CDR3 runs 12 residues. CDR3 sequence (DNA): TGCGCCAGCAGCGGGGTCGGAGGGGAAGCTTTCTTT. Encoded protein: CASSGVGGEAFF.

With regard to this clonotype: This may arise from a read error, as a much more abundant clone is one base away. The chain links TRBV29-1 to TRBJ2-7, with a tentative D call TRBD2 (6 bases). Germline V gene sequence: CDR1 SQVTM, CDR2 ANQGSEA. V was shortened by 5 bases and J by 6 bases, with 17 bases between the two germline ends. The CDR3 runs 13 residues. The CDR3 DNA reads as TGCAGCGTTCGTGGAGGGGCCCTCTGCGAGCAGTACTTC. Its protein is CSVRGGALCEQYF.

This clonotype was seen repeatedly, ten times or more. The V call is TRBV2, the J call TRBJ1-5, with D uncertain. The CDR3 sequence is 14 residues long. CDR1 is SNHLY and CDR2 is FYNNEI in the germline V gene. Trimming cost V 7 bases and J 0 bases, with 10 bases left between them. The CDR3 sequence: CASTAVDSNQPQHF. DNA of the CDR3: TGTGCCAGCACGGCAGTCGATAGCAATCAGCCCCAGCATTTT.

This clonotype was counted only a few times. The genes are TRBV19 and TRBJ2-7; 10 bases are a match to TRBD1. This CDR3 has 17 residues. V lost 4 bases, J lost 5 bases, and 14 bases stayed unmatched. CDR1 is LNHDA, CDR2 SQIVND, per germline (reference sequence). The CDR3 here is CASSTMGEGQGRDEQYF. Here the CDR3 DNA reads TGTGCCAGTAGTACCATGGGCGAGGGACAGGGGCGCGACGAGCAGTACTTC.

J is TRBJ2-7 and V is TRBV6-1, with 14 bases aligning to TRBD2. The CDR3 runs to 15 residues. The germline CDR1 and CDR2 sequences are MNHNS and SASEGT. V gave up 6 bases and J gave up 3 bases; unmatched junction bases: 4. CDR3 sequence reads: CASSTGLAGVYEQYF. The CDR3, as DNA: TGTGCCAGCAGCACGGGACTAGCGGGGGTCTACGAGCAGTACTTC.

This chain links TRBV7-2 with TRBJ2-5; 11 bases align to TRBD1. Germline lookup yields CDR1 SGHTA and CDR2 FQGNSA. Losses at the gene ends were 5 bases for V and 3 bases for J; bases not matched to a gene: 5. This CDR3 is built from 15 residues. CDR3 sequence: CASSGGTGGKETQYF. The CDR3, as DNA: TGTGCCAGCAGCGGCGGGACAGGGGGAAAAGAGACCCAGTACTTC.

The table lists this clonotype with a count of one. The chain couples TRBV20-1 to TRBJ2-5, with a tentative D call TRBD1 (7 bases). This CDR3 is 11 amino acids long. Per the germline V gene, CDR1 is DFQATT and CDR2 is SNEGSKA (reference sequence). V lost 5 bases to trimming and J lost 7 bases, with 11 bases between them. In DNA form, the CDR3 reads TGCAGTGCTGGGAGGACAGGGACCCAGTACTTC. This encodes CSAGRTGTQYF.

This chain links TRBV9 with TRBJ2-5, with 11 bases that match TRBD1. From germline, CDR1 is SGDLS and CDR2 YYNGEE. Trimming at V came to 5 bases and at J to 9 bases, leaving 6 bases not matched to a gene. CDR3 size: 13 residues. CDR3 nucleotide sequence: TGTGCCAGCAGTGGCCCGGGACAGGGGGCCCAGTACTTC. This sequence encodes CASSGPGQGAQYF.

The genes are TRBV7-9 and TRBJ1-5; D may be TRBD1 (6 bases). V was shortened by 8 bases and J by 5 bases, with 13 bases between the two germline ends. CDR3 length: 13 residues. Germline V gene lookup returns CDR1 SEHNR and CDR2 FQNEAQ (reference sequence). CDR3 coding DNA: TGTGCCAGCGGATCCGGGGGCCATCAGCCCCAGCATTTT. Translated: CASGSGGHQPQHF.

In regard to this clonotype: Given a much more abundant clone one base away, this may be a read error. The genes are TRBV4-3 and TRBJ1-1; D remains unclear. Germline V gives CDR1 LGHNA, CDR2 YSLEER. The germline V and J ends were trimmed by 0 bases and 5 bases, with 16 bases remaining between them. The CDR3 runs to 16 residues. The CDR3 sequence is CASSQDHGSARTEAFF. CDR3 nucleotide sequence: TGCGCCAGCAGCCAAGATCACGGGTCAGCAAGAACTGAAGCTTTCTTT.

This clonotype was detected many times. The chain combines TRBV10-1 with TRBJ1-6; no definite D call. This CDR3 contains 12 residues. Trimming stripped 7 bases from V and 7 bases from J, with 8 bases between. Germline loops: CDR1 WNHNN, CDR2 SYGVQD (reference sequence). The CDR3 loop is CASTHRNSPLHF. CDR3 in DNA: TGCGCCAGCACTCATCGGAATTCACCCCTCCACTTT.